Listed below are T cell receptor beta chains from one sample, sequenced in a study of human T cells and chemical hapten exposure. Each CDR3 protein is one row after TCRdb ran MiXCR on the RACE reads. The profile shows tens of thousands of distinct CDR3 sequences, about a tenth of them singletons. The sequenced sample was whole blood, obtained in connection with sensitization to the hapten diphenylcyclopropenone (DPC). The source is a man aged 45-65 years with alopecia areata. Some clones in this sample may be carry-over from other donors' samples. CDR3s include the opening cysteine and the closing phenylalanine or tryptophan. The D gene is left open where the match is weak. A row's size may be missing; if present it is once, few, many or a size class.

D gene	V gene	clone size	J gene	CDR3 protein	CDR3 DNA
.	TRBV5-1	many	TRBJ2-3	CASSGGADTQYF	TGCGCCAGCAGCGGGGGCGCGGATACGCAGTATTTT
TRBD2	TRBV29-1	.	TRBJ2-1	CSVEDPSGSREQFF	TGCAGCGTTGAAGATCCTAGCGGGAGTCGGGAGCAGTTCTTC
.	TRBV29-1	few	TRBJ2-1	CSVEVNARPEQFF	TGCAGCGTTGAAGTTAACGCCCGACCTGAGCAGTTCTTC
.	TRBV12-3/TRBV12-4	many	TRBJ2-7	CASSLRGYEQYF	TGTGCCAGCAGTTTAAGGGGATACGAGCAGTACTTC
.	TRBV28	many	TRBJ2-7	CASKPRQTHYEQYF	TGTGCCAGCAAGCCAAGACAGACACACTACGAGCAGTACTTC
.	TRBV7-6	.	TRBJ2-1	CASSRDHYNEQFF	TGTGCCAGCAGTCGGGACCACTACAATGAGCAGTTCTTC
TRBD2	TRBV9	many	TRBJ2-1	CASSVGTSSYNEQFF	TGTGCCAGCAGCGTAGGGACTAGCTCCTACAATGAGCAGTTCTTC
.	TRBV10-3	.	TRBJ1-1	CATQPASNTEAFF	TGTGCCACGCAACCTGCGTCGAACACTGAAGCTTTCTTT
.	TRBV7-9	few	TRBJ1-3	CASSNSGRGNTIYF	TGTGCCAGCAGCAACAGTGGAAGGGGAAACACCATATATTTT
TRBD2	TRBV10-3	.	TRBJ2-1	CAITLADSYNEQFF	TGTGCCATCACCCTAGCGGACTCCTACAATGAGCAGTTCTTC
TRBD2	TRBV10-2	.	TRBJ2-5	CASSESGLAGETQYF	TGCGCCAGCAGTGAGTCGGGTCTAGCGGGAGAGACCCAGTACTTC
.	TRBV12-3/TRBV12-4	.	TRBJ2-2	CASSLKGAGELFF	TGTGCCAGCAGTTTAAAGGGAGCCGGGGAGCTGTTTTTT
TRBD1	TRBV7-8	many	TRBJ1-5	CASSSNTGANQPQHF	TGTGCCAGCAGCTCCAATACAGGGGCGAATCAGCCCCAGCATTTT
TRBD2	TRBV20-1	many	TRBJ2-1	CSAELAGGNEQFF	TGCAGTGCAGAATTAGCGGGAGGGAATGAGCAGTTCTTC
TRBD2	TRBV9	many	TRBJ2-7	CASSLGGSGRSYEQYF	TGTGCCAGCTCCCTAGGGGGTAGCGGGAGATCCTACGAGCAGTACTTC
TRBD1	TRBV12-3/TRBV12-4	.	TRBJ2-7	CASSSGQGTEQYF	TGTGCCAGCAGTTCTGGACAGGGGACCGAGCAGTACTTC
TRBD1	TRBV5-1	few	TRBJ1-5	CASSYGQGAFCNQPQHF	TGCGCCAGCAGCTACGGACAGGGGGCTTTTTGCAATCAGCCCCAGCATTTT
.	TRBV12-3/TRBV12-4	.	TRBJ2-3	CASSLKQAPTDTQYF	TGTGCCAGCAGTTTAAAACAGGCTCCCACGGATACGCAGTATTTT
.	TRBV28	many	TRBJ2-4	CASMGLAKNIQYF	TGTGCCAGCATGGGTCTAGCCAAAAACATTCAGTACTTC
TRBD2	TRBV10-3	many	TRBJ2-7	CAISGTSSEQYF	TGTGCCATCAGTGGGACTAGCTCCGAGCAGTACTTC
TRBD1	TRBV5-1	many	TRBJ2-7	CASSLRSMQGASYEQYF	TGCGCCAGCAGCTTGAGGTCAATGCAGGGGGCCTCCTACGAGCAGTACTTC
.	TRBV29-1	many	TRBJ2-6	CSVGYRTSGANVLTF	TGCAGCGTTGGGTACAGAACCTCTGGGGCCAACGTCCTGACTTTC
.	TRBV6-5	few	TRBJ2-1	CASSYSRREFF	TGTGCCAGCAGTTACTCTAGGAGGGAGTTCTTC
.	TRBV29-1	.	TRBJ1-4	CSVVVPQGGEKLFF	TGCAGCGTTGTGGTCCCACAGGGAGGGGAAAAACTGTTTTTT
.	TRBV21-1	many	TRBJ2-2	CASSKEGSGSSGTGELFF	TGTGCCAGCAGCAAAGAGGGTAGCGGGAGCTCTGGCACCGGGGAGCTGTTTTTT
TRBD2	TRBV11-2	many	TRBJ2-5	CASSKTAGTSGPYPEETQYF	TGTGCCAGCAGCAAAACCGCCGGGACTAGCGGCCCGTACCCCGAAGAGACCCAGTACTTC
TRBD1	TRBV7-9	.	TRBJ2-7	CASSHWDRGHEQYF	TGTGCCAGCAGCCACTGGGACAGGGGCCACGAGCAGTACTTC
.	TRBV7-9	many	TRBJ2-6	CASSIGHASGANVLTF	TGTGCCAGCAGCATAGGACATGCCTCTGGGGCCAACGTCCTGACTTTC
.	TRBV6-2/TRBV6-3	many	TRBJ2-7	CASKVQGVLYEQYF	TGTGCCAGCAAGGTCCAAGGCGTTCTCTACGAGCAGTACTTC
TRBD1	TRBV29-1	many	TRBJ2-2	CSVEDWGQGVEDTGELFF	TGCAGCGTTGAAGATTGGGGACAGGGGGTCGAAGACACCGGGGAGCTGTTTTTT
.	TRBV10-3	many	TRBJ1-2	CAISESSGDNYGYTF	TGTGCCATCAGTGAGTCTTCAGGGGATAACTATGGCTACACCTTC
.	TRBV9	.	TRBJ2-5	CASSVAEGSETQYF	TGTGCCAGCAGCGTAGCTGAGGGGAGCGAGACCCAGTACTTC
.	TRBV3-1	many	TRBJ2-7	CASSQGHEQYF	TGTGCCAGCAGCCAAGGGCACGAGCAGTACTTC
.	TRBV28	many	TRBJ2-7	CASSSRTLVYEQYF	TGTGCCAGCAGTTCAAGGACCCTGGTGTACGAGCAGTACTTC
.	TRBV2	many	TRBJ2-4	CASEAGAKNIQYF	TGTGCCAGCGAGGCAGGGGCCAAAAACATTCAGTACTTC
.	TRBV12-3/TRBV12-4	many	TRBJ1-5	CASRGGTRDSNQPQHF	TGTGCCAGCAGGGGAGGGACCCGCGATAGCAATCAGCCCCAGCATTTT
.	TRBV29-1	.	TRBJ2-1	CSVYSTNEQFF	TGCAGCGTTTATAGCACGAATGAGCAGTTCTTC
TRBD1	TRBV27	many	TRBJ2-2	CASGTDTGELFF	TGTGCCAGCGGGACAGACACCGGGGAGCTGTTTTTT
.	TRBV29-1	.	TRBJ2-7	CSVEAPLVMPNEQYF	TGCAGCGTTGAAGCTCCTCTCGTGATGCCCAACGAGCAGTACTTC
TRBD1	TRBV11-2	few	TRBJ2-7	CASSLVDRGPYEQYF	TGTGCCAGCAGCTTAGTGGACAGGGGGCCCTACGAGCAGTACTTC
TRBD1	TRBV29-1	.	TRBJ1-2	CSVEDRQTGSGYTF	TGCAGCGTTGAAGATCGCCAGACAGGGTCTGGCTACACCTTC
TRBD2	TRBV29-1	.	TRBJ2-3	CSVESGGGTDTQYF	TGCAGCGTTGAGAGCGGGGGAGGCACAGATACGCAGTATTTT
.	TRBV3-1	few	TRBJ2-2	CASSRSGELFF	TGTGCCAGCAGCCGTAGCGGGGAGCTGTTTTTT
.	TRBV28	many	TRBJ2-7	CASSFSRSSYEQYF	TGTGCCAGCAGTTTCTCACGTTCCTCCTACGAGCAGTACTTC
TRBD2	TRBV28	few	TRBJ2-1	CASSSRTSGYSYNEQFF	TGTGCCAGCAGTTCTCGGACTAGCGGTTACTCCTACAATGAGCAGTTCTTC
TRBD1	TRBV6-2/TRBV6-3	.	TRBJ2-7	CASSYSIYGTGKYEQYF	TGTGCCAGCAGTTACTCGATATACGGGACAGGGAAATACGAGCAGTACTTC
.	TRBV10-2	many	TRBJ2-2	CASRTDGHTGELFF	TGCGCCAGCAGAACGGACGGACACACCGGGGAGCTGTTTTTT
.	TRBV20-1	many	TRBJ2-3	CSAKFGGGMGGELDTQYF	TGCAGTGCTAAATTTGGGGGCGGAATGGGCGGGGAACTTGATACGCAGTATTTT
TRBD2	TRBV7-2	.	TRBJ2-7	CASSLVPGLADEQYF	TGTGCCAGCAGCTTAGTTCCGGGACTAGCCGACGAGCAGTACTTC
TRBD1	TRBV3-1	.	TRBJ2-7	CASSPQTGTYEQYF	TGTGCCAGCAGCCCCCAGACAGGGACCTACGAGCAGTACTTC
.	TRBV4-1	many	TRBJ2-3	CASSQSGTLPDTQYF	TGCGCCAGCAGCCAATCTGGCACTTTACCAGATACGCAGTATTTT
.	TRBV7-6	.	TRBJ2-1	CASSLAGGEVELYNEQFF	TGTGCCAGCAGCTTAGCAGGGGGGGAGGTCGAGCTTTACAATGAGCAGTTCTTC
TRBD1	TRBV27	.	TRBJ1-2	CASSRSGGTFDYGYTF	TGTGCCAGCAGTAGGTCAGGGGGGACCTTTGACTATGGCTACACCTTC
.	TRBV7-3	many	TRBJ2-6	CASSSPQGGYSGANVLTF	TGTGCCAGCAGCTCTCCCCAGGGGGGCTATTCTGGGGCCAACGTCCTGACTTTC
.	TRBV20-1	few	TRBJ1-4	CSAPKIAGELFF	TGCAGTGCTCCAAAAATTGCTGGAGAACTGTTTTTT
.	TRBV20-1	many	TRBJ1-1	CSASRTQNTEAFF	TGCAGTGCTTCGCGGACACAAAACACTGAAGCTTTCTTT
TRBD1	TRBV7-9	.	TRBJ1-2	CASSLTGKDGYTF	TGTGCCAGCAGCCTGACAGGGAAGGATGGCTACACCTTC
.	TRBV28	.	TRBJ2-2	CASSLSGDPGELFF	TGTGCCAGCAGTTTATCAGGGGACCCCGGGGAGCTGTTTTTT
TRBD2	TRBV10-2	.	TRBJ2-2	CASSVGLAVGAGELFF	TGCGCCAGCAGTGTAGGACTAGCTGTAGGCGCCGGGGAGCTGTTTTTT
.	TRBV5-6	many	TRBJ1-2	CASSLVQLENGYTF	TGTGCCAGCAGCTTGGTTCAGTTGGAAAATGGCTACACCTTC